This record looks at one TCR beta chain sequence and its context. The target antigen is unknown. V gave up 0 bases and J gave up 6 bases; unmatched junction bases: 11. From germline, CDR1 is LNHDA and CDR2 SQIVND (reference sequence). The CDR3 runs 18 residues. The entry originates in a study of vaccination effects on CD4 cells after COVID-19. The protocol was immunoSEQ multiplex PCR, while the TCRdb copy is restricted to in-frame clones and leaves out a portion. This table has 20,000 to 25,000 clones, almost 70% appearing once. Antigen-specific CD4+ T cells were first expanded with viral peptide pools by the ViraFEST assay and only then sequenced. The culture ran for around ten days before CD4+ T cells were isolated. The participants, recipients of two vaccine doses, got either BNT162b2 or mRNA-1273. Negative nucleocapsid antibody tests before and after vaccination confirmed no previous SARS-CoV-2 infection.

Here the sequenced sample was CD4+ T cells from PBMCs cultured with SARS-CoV-2 spike peptides, taken after COVID-19 vaccination. This sequence joins TRBV19 and TRBJ1-5; 10 bases line up with TRBD1. The clonotype was recovered from a human donor who received a COVID-19 vaccine. The CDR3 sequence: CASSIDPTGGLVGQPQHF. The CDR3 nucleotides read TGTGCCAGTAGTATAGATCCGACAGGGGGCCTTGTGGGTCAGCCCCAGCATTTT. Looking up the rest from reference TRBV19 and TRBJ1-5 gives the full variable domain: DGGITQSPKYLFRKEGQNVTLSCEQNLNHDAMYWYRQDPGQGLRLIYYSQIVNDFQKGDIAEGYSVSREKKESFPLTVTSAQKNPTAFYLCASSIDPTGGLVGQPQHFGDGTRLSIL.